The clone carrying this T cell receptor beta chain has only one observation. Its antigen remains unknown. Focal radiation and CTLA-4 blockade (ipilimumab) were tested in chemo-refractory metastatic non-small-cell lung cancer patients. Germline loops: CDR1 MGHDK, CDR2 SYGVNS. There are 15 residues in the CDR3. V gave up 5 bases and J gave up 0 bases, with 11 bases separating them. The data belong to a study of radiotherapy plus CTLA-4 blockade in lung cancer. At the level of the study: In around 17% of patients, objective responses were seen; approximately 34% had disease control.

The study's findings and limits: Blood-borne expansion of tumor-derived TCR clones followed radiotherapy plus ipilimumab. Reports state that early shifts in blood T cell clones, with interferon-beta, best predicted response.

Here immunoSEQ multiplex PCR was the method, and the copy in TCRdb shows in-frame clones only, minus some. This table holds 35,000 to 40,000 clones, 72% found once. This chain joins TRBV25-1 and TRBJ1-5; possibly TRBD1 for D (5 bases). The origin of this receptor is a human donor with non-small cell lung cancer who had stable disease on radiotherapy plus ipilimumab. This sample comprised peripheral blood, obtained from a patient treated with radiotherapy plus ipilimumab. CDR3 nucleotides: TGTGCCAGCAGTCCAGGGAAACATAGCAATCAGCCCCAGCATTTT. It translates to CASSPGKHSNQPQHF.